This T cell receptor beta chain was identified in a study of CD8 T cells in Susac syndrome. The CDR3 has 14 amino acids. Trimming left V 3 bases short and J 1 base short, with 7 bases between. Germline V CDR1 and CDR2: KGHSY, FQNENV. TCR beta from blood CD8+ and CD4+ T cells was sequenced. cDNA came from approximately 0.5 to 1 ug RNA primed by random hexamers. Multiplex immunoSEQ PCR targeted 54 Vbeta and 13 Jbeta TCR beta segments. A single record per CDR3 protein comes from TCRdb applying MiXCR to the immunoSEQ multiplex PCR reads. The sample has 230,000 or so distinct CDR3 sequences, about 95% seen once.

The TCR originated in a human donor with multiple sclerosis. Sequenced: CD4+ T cells from PBMCs. The chain couples TRBV16 to TRBJ2-1; D might be TRBD1 (5 bases). Here the CDR3 reads CASSHRESYNEQFF. CDR3 sequence (DNA): TGTGCCAGCAGCCACAGGGAATCCTACAATGAGCAGTTCTTC.